The following is a T cell receptor (beta chain) sequence with its context. Its antigen remains undetermined. Base-call qualities are not available, and no considerably larger clone is one nucleotide away. This specimen comes from a study of control samples from healthy donors and cancer patients (dated by TCRdb to about 2020). The germline V gene sets CDR1 to SGHNT and CDR2 to YENEEA. Deletion took 4 bases off V and 4 bases off J, with a span of 11 bases between the germline ends. From cysteine to phenylalanine, the CDR3 is 15 amino acids long. Only the CDR3 part of the read is kept: 45 bases, read in frame from the first base. Libraries were prepared through the immunoSEQ multiplex PCR assay. TCRdb's version of the immuneACCESS table is confined to in-frame rearrangements and falls short of the full clone set. An unresolved V gene accounts for under half of the shortfall where checked; the remainder is of unknown origin. This sample comprises 55,000 to 85,000 clones, 89% of them detected only once. About 20% of the sample is taken by the ten largest.

The sequence was obtained from a man aged 60 to 69 with lung cancer. The sequence joins TRBV11-3 to TRBJ2-6, and the D gene may be TRBD1, 6 bases matching. Sequenced input: PBMCs. Here is the DNA: TGTGCCAGCAGCTCCGCAGGGGTAGGGGCCAACGTCCTGACTTTC. Its coded protein is CASSSAGVGANVLTF. The reference TRBV11-3 and TRBJ2-6 proteins fill in what lies around the CDR3, so the full variable domain reads EAGVVQSPRYKIIEKKQPVAFWCNPISGHNTLYWYLQNLGQGPELLIRYENEEAVDDSQLPKDRFSAERLKGVDSTLKIQPAELGDSAVYLCASSSAGVGANVLTFGAGSRLTVL.